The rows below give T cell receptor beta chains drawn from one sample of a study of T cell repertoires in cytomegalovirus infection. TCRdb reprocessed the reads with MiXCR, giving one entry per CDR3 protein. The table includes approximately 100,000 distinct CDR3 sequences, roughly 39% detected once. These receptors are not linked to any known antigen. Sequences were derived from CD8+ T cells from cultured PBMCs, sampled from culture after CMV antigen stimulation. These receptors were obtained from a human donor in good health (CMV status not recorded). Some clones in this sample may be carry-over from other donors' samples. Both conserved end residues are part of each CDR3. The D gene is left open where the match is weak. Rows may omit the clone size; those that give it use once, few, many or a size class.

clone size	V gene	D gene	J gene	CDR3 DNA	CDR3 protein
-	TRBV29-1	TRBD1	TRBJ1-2	TGCAGCGTTGAAGATCCGGCAGGGGGCCTAAACTATGGCTACACCTTC	CSVEDPAGGLNYGYTF
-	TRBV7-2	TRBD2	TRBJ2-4	TGTGCCAGCAGCTCCACTAGCGGGGGTCCGGTCATTCAGTACTTC	CASSSTSGGPVIQYF
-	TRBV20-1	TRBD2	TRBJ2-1	TGCAGTGCTAGAGACCGACTAGCGGGGGAGACATACAATGAGCAGTTCTTC	CSARDRLAGETYNEQFF
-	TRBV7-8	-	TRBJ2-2	TGTGCCAGCAGCTTATTTGCTGGGAACACCGGGGAGCTGTTTTTT	CASSLFAGNTGELFF
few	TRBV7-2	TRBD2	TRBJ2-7	TGTGCCAGCAGCTTAGTTCTAGCGGGGTACGAGCAGTACTTC	CASSLVLAGYEQYF
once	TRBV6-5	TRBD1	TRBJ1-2	TGTGCCAGCAGTTACACTTCCGGACAGGGGTTTAACTTC	CASSYTSGQGFNF
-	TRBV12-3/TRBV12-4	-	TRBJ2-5	TGTGCCAGCAGTTCGAGTAGAACAGCCCCCCTGGGGACCCAGTACTTC	CASSSSRTAPLGTQYF
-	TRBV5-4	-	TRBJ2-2	TGTGCCAGCAGCGACGGTTACACCGGGGAGCTGTTTTTT	CASSDGYTGELFF
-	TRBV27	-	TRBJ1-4	TGTGCCAGCAGTCCACTTAACATTGCAACTAATGAAAAACTGTTTTTT	CASSPLNIATNEKLFF
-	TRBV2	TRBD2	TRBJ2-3	TGTGCCAGCAAAATGACTAGCGGGGGGATATACACAGATACGCAGTATTTT	CASKMTSGGIYTDTQYF
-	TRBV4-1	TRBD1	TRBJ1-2	TGCGCCAGCAGCCAAGCCCAGGGGGATAACTATGGCTACACCTTC	CASSQAQGDNYGYTF
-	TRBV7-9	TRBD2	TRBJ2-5	TGTGCCAGCAGCGCCAGCGGGGGGCTGGAGACCCAGTACTTC	CASSASGGLETQYF
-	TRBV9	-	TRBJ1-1	TGTGCCAGCAGCGCTGGACTTCAGGGCACTGAAGCTTTCTTT	CASSAGLQGTEAFF
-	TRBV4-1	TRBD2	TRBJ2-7	TGCGCCAGCAGCCAAGGGGCAGTCGGCGGGGGGGTAGTAACCTACGAGCAGTACTTC	CASSQGAVGGGVVTYEQYF
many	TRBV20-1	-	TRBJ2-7	TGCAGTGCTAGAGGTACGATGACAGAGGACGCCTCCTACGAGCAGTACTTC	CSARGTMTEDASYEQYF
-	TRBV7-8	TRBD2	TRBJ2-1	TGTGCCAGCAGCGCCTTACTAGCGGGGGTTTACAATGAGCAGTTCTTC	CASSALLAGVYNEQFF
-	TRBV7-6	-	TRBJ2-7	TGTGCCAGCAGCTTAGCGGCGGGGAACTCACCCTACGAGCAGTACTTC	CASSLAAGNSPYEQYF
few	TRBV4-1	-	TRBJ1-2	TGCGCCAGCAGCCAAGATCCTGGGGCCAAAGGGTATGGCTACACCTTC	CASSQDPGAKGYGYTF
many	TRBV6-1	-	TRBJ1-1	TGTGCCAGCAGTGAAGCGCTGAGGGTATCTGAAGCTTTCTTT	CASSEALRVSEAFF
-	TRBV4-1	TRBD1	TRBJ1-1	TGCGCCAGCAGCCAAGATAGGGGGCCGAACACTGAAGCTTTCTTT	CASSQDRGPNTEAFF
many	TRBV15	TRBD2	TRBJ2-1	TGTGCCACCAGCAGACCATCTAGCGGCTCCTACAATGAGCAGTTCTTC	CATSRPSSGSYNEQFF
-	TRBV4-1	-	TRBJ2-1	TGCGCCAGCAGCCAAGCTAGCAACTCCTACAATGAGCAGTTCTTC	CASSQASNSYNEQFF
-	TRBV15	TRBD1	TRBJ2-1	TGTGCCACCAGACAACTTTGGACAGGGCCGACCTACAATGAGCAGTTCTTC	CATRQLWTGPTYNEQFF
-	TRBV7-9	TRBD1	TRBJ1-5	TGTGCCAGCAGTCCGGACAGGGAGAGCAATCAGCCCCAGCATTTT	CASSPDRESNQPQHF
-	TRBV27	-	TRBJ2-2	TGTGCCAGCAGTTCGGGAAGGAACACCGGGGAGCTGTTTTTT	CASSSGRNTGELFF
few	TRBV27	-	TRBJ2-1	TGTGCCAGCAGGGACCAACTCTACAATGAGCAGTTCTTC	CASRDQLYNEQFF
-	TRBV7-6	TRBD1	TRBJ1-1	TGTGCCAGCAGCGCCGGACAGGGTACGAACACTGAAGCTTTCTTT	CASSAGQGTNTEAFF
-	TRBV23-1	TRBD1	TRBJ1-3	TGCGCCAACCCAGGACAGGGTGGAAACACCATATATTTT	CANPGQGGNTIYF
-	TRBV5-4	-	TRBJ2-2	TGTGCCAGCAGCGCCTGGAGCGGGAACACCGGGGAGCTGTTTTTT	CASSAWSGNTGELFF
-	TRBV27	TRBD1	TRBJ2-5	TGTGCCAGCACCGCGACAGGGGAGGAGACCCAGTACTTC	CASTATGEETQYF
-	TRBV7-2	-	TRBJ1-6	TGTGCCAGCAGCTTAGAGGACTTTGGGGATTCACCCCTCCACTTT	CASSLEDFGDSPLHF
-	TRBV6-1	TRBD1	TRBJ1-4	TGTGCCACCCAGCAAGGACAGGGTTATGAAAAACTGTTTTTT	CATQQGQGYEKLFF
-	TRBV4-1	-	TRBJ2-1	TGCGCCAGCAGCCGTCTGCAGGAACATAATGAGCAGTTCTTC	CASSRLQEHNEQFF
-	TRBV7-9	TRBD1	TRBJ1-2	TGTGCCAGCAGCTTAGTGGCAGACGGACAGGGTGGCTACACCTTC	CASSLVADGQGGYTF
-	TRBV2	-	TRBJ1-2	TGTGCCAGCAAGGCAGATTCTAACTATGGCTACACCTTC	CASKADSNYGYTF
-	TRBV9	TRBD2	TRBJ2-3	TGTGCCAGCAGCGTAGCCCGGACTAGCGGGGGGGAAGATACGCACTATTTT	CASSVARTSGGEDTHYF